This entry features one T cell receptor beta chain sequence. The CDR3 loop spans 16 amino acids. J lost 7 bases, V lost 0 bases, and 7 bases had no gene match. Germline V gene lookup returns CDR1 LNHDA and CDR2 SQIVND (reference sequence). Some clones are missing from TCRdb's copy, which holds only in-frame ones; the method was immunoSEQ multiplex PCR. The sample lists approximately 210,000 clones, more than 75% occurring once. This sample was taken from a study of blood T cell repertoires in COVID-19. Study as a whole: Some COVID-19 samples were acute and others convalescent; all came from the United States, Italy and Spain.

The source of this sequence is a woman aged 40-49 years with acute or convalescent COVID-19. V gene TRBV19 combines with J gene TRBJ2-2; 8 bases agree with TRBD2. The sample consisted of peripheral blood. The CDR3 sequence is CASSIERGLVDGELFF. The CDR3 DNA reads TGTGCCAGTAGTATAGAACGGGGACTAGTTGACGGGGAGCTGTTTTTT.